The 32 T cell receptor beta chains listed next were all sequenced from one sample in a study of blood T cell repertoires in COVID-19. The table came from immunoSEQ multiplex PCR; TCRdb's copy has only in-frame clones and leaves some out. The profile shows more than 110,000 clones, about 80% of them singletons. The source material was peripheral blood. Every receptor here comes from an elderly woman in a cohort sampled during active or convalescent COVID-19.

The gene calls are TRBV6-2 or TRBV6-3 and TRBJ2-5, with a tentative D call TRBD1 (5 bases). The length of the CDR3 is 13 residues. The germline V gene has CDR1 MNHEY and CDR2 SVGEGT. V lost 2 bases and J lost 2, with 6 bases in between. CDR3 bases: TGTGCCAGCAGTTACACAGGACAAGAGACCCAGTACTTC. This sequence encodes CASSYTGQETQYF.

This clone was recorded only once. CDR3 in DNA: TGTGCCAGCAGTTCATGGGCAGGGCGGGGGGCCCAGCATTTT. This codes for CASSSWAGRGAQHF. The rearrangement uses TRBV6-5 and TRBJ1-5; tentative D call: TRBD1 (5 bases). Trimming removed 4 bases at V and 11 bases at J, with 18 bases between. Germline CDR1 is MNHEY and CDR2 is SVGAGI. The CDR3 covers 14 residues.

This rearrangement joins TRBV29-1 to TRBJ2-1; TRBD2 matches 9 bases. Germline-derived CDR1 and CDR2 are SQVTM and ANQGSEA. The CDR3 consists of 14 residues. Trimming at V came to 5 bases and at J to 4 bases, leaving 6 bases not matched to a gene. The CDR3 coding sequence is TGCAGCGTTAAGGCTAGCGGGGTATACAATGAGCAGTTCTTC. Encoded protein: CSVKASGVYNEQFF.

This chain links TRBV3-1 (or the pseudogene TRBV3-2) with TRBJ2-3; tentative D call: TRBD2 (5 bases). V lost 1 base and J lost 9, with 11 bases in between. The CDR3 is made up of 13 amino acids. Germline loops: CDR1 LGHDT, CDR2 YNNKEL (reference sequence). The CDR3 sequence is CASSQAPRGTQYF. CDR3 coding DNA: TGTGCCAGCAGCCAAGCCCCCCGAGGGACGCAGTATTTT.

The chain combines TRBV18 with TRBJ2-1, with TRBD2 matching over 9 bases. The CDR3 is made up of 15 amino acids. The V segment lost 3 bases and the J segment 2 bases; nucleotides outside the gene matches: 2. Germline CDR1 KGHSH, CDR2 LQKENI. The chain's CDR3 is CASSPAGGPYNEQFF. DNA of the CDR3: TGTGCCAGCTCACCCGCGGGGGGGCCCTACAATGAGCAGTTCTTC.

CDR3 residues: CASSPGTGMNTEAFF. CDR3 coding DNA: TGCGCCAGCAGCCCCGGGACAGGGATGAACACTGAAGCTTTCTTT. The rearrangement links TRBV4-1 to TRBJ1-1, with 9 bases matching TRBD1. Germline CDR1 MGHRA, CDR2 YSYEKL. The CDR3 has 15 amino acids. Unmatched junction bases numbered 3, after V lost 4 bases and J lost 0 bases.

This clone showed up just a few times. J is TRBJ1-1 and V is TRBV18; no definite D call. The CDR3 is 17 residues long. Per germline, CDR1 KGHSH and CDR2 LQKENI. Trimming took 1 base from V and 3 from J, leaving 18 bases between them. In nucleotides, the CDR3 is TGTGCCAGCTCACCACTGTCTGGGAGGGCGGGCGACACTGAAGCTTTCTTT. It specifies CASSPLSGRAGDTEAFF.

The chain is built from TRBV7-9 and TRBJ1-4; tentative D call: TRBD1 (5 bases). V shed 2 bases and J shed 8 bases, with 12 bases lying between them. This CDR3 contains 14 residues. Germline V gene lookup returns CDR1 SEHNR and CDR2 FQNEAQ (reference sequence). The CDR3 DNA is TGTGCCAGCAGCTTATCGGCAGGGTGGGAAAAACTGTTTTTT. Amino acid sequence: CASSLSAGWEKLFF. Combining the CDR3 with reference TRBV7-9 and TRBJ1-4 gives the whole variable domain DTGVSQNPRHKITKRGQNVTFRCDPISEHNRLYWYRQTLGQGPEFLTYFQNEAQLEKSRLLSDRFSAERPKGSFSTLEIQRTEQGDSAMYLCASSLSAGWEKLFFGSGTQLSVL.

This rearrangement joins TRBV28 to TRBJ1-2; D is unclear. The germline V and J ends were trimmed by 5 bases and 8 bases, with 15 bases remaining between them. Germline assignment: CDR1 MDHEN and CDR2 SYDVKM. There are 13 residues in the CDR3. In nucleotides, the CDR3 is TGTGCCAGCAGTCTAACCCCCCCGGGAGGCTACACCTTC. Protein product: CASSLTPPGGYTF.

The V call is TRBV6-5, the J call TRBJ2-7; 7 bases map to TRBD1. Germline V gene lookup returns CDR1 MNHEY and CDR2 SVGAGI. Losses at the gene ends were 2 bases for V and 6 bases for J; bases not matched to a gene: 4. The CDR3 length is 13 residues. The CDR3 loop is CASSYDRATEQYF. CDR3 sequence (DNA): TGTGCCAGCAGTTACGACAGGGCGACCGAGCAGTACTTC.

The sample holds many counts of this clone. The chain recombines TRBV7-6 with TRBJ2-1; D gene uncertain. With 5 bases removed from V and 10 bases from J, the gap between germline ends came to 12 bases. The CDR3 is made up of 12 amino acids. Looked up from germline, CDR1 is SGHVS and CDR2 is FNYEAQ. The CDR3 coding sequence is TGTGCCAGCAGCCTCAACAGCATCGAGCAGTTCTTC. Translation gives CASSLNSIEQFF. Combining the CDR3 with reference TRBV7-6 and TRBJ2-1 gives the whole variable domain GAGVSQSPRYKVTKRGQDVALRCDPISGHVSLYWYRQALGQGPEFLTYFNYEAQQDKSGLPNDRFSAERPEGSISTLTIQRTEQRDSAMYRCASSLNSIEQFFGPGTRLTVL.

The chain recombines TRBV7-8 with TRBJ2-1; 7 bases match TRBD1. Germline V gene sequence: CDR1 SGHVS, CDR2 FQNEAQ. V dropped 2 bases and J dropped 4; count of bases not matched to a gene: 5. The length of the CDR3 is 15 residues. CDR3 sequence: CASSLPGTAYNEQFF. The CDR3 coding sequence is TGTGCCAGCAGCTTACCGGGGACAGCTTACAATGAGCAGTTCTTC.

As to this clone: Other DNA sequences of this sample code for an identical CDR3. CDR3 loop: CASSLMGQGNTGELFF. CDR3 DNA sequence: TGTGCCAGCAGCTTAATGGGACAGGGGAACACCGGGGAGCTGTTTTTT. The gene calls are TRBV7-2 and TRBJ2-2, with TRBD1 matching over 9 bases. Germline V gene data show CDR1 as SGHTA and CDR2 as FQGNSA. This CDR3 has 16 residues. Trimming removed 2 bases from V and 1 base from J; junction bases left unmatched: 2.

Only one count was recorded for this clone. The V and J genes are TRBV25-1 and TRBJ2-2; 7 bases match TRBD2. V shed 1 base, J shed 5 bases, and the junction held 7 bases outside the gene matches. Germline V gene sequence: CDR1 MGHDK, CDR2 SYGVNS. CDR3 length: 16 amino acids. CDR3 sequence (DNA): TGTGCCAGCAGTGAATTGGGAGGGCAAGGGACCGGGGAGCTGTTTTTT. Residues: CASSELGGQGTGELFF.

This chain joins TRBV2 and TRBJ2-7; 8 bases are shared with TRBD1. J lost 0 bases, V lost 7 bases, and 2 bases had no gene match. There are 13 residues in the CDR3. Germline-derived CDR1 and CDR2 are SNHLY and FYNNEI. CDR3 protein: CASIRGPSYEQYF. The CDR3 coding sequence is TGTGCCAGCATCAGGGGGCCCTCCTACGAGCAGTACTTC. Combining the CDR3 with reference TRBV2 and TRBJ2-7 gives the whole variable domain EPEVTQTPSHQVTQMGQEVILRCVPISNHLYFYWYRQILGQKVEFLVSFYNNEISEKSEIFDDQFSVERPDGSNFTLKIRSTKLEDSAMYFCASIRGPSYEQYFGPGTRLTVT.

The chain carries TRBV30 and TRBJ2-5, with unresolved D. V was trimmed by 1 base and J by 5 bases, leaving 11 bases between them. The CDR3 is made up of 13 amino acids. CDR1 GTSNPN and CDR2 SVGIG come from the germline V gene (reference sequence). Here the CDR3 reads CAWSAQVRETQYF. The CDR3 coding sequence is TGTGCCTGGAGTGCCCAAGTACGGGAGACCCAGTACTTC.

The V gene is TRBV10-2, the J gene TRBJ2-1; 8 nucleotides agree with TRBD1. J gave up 7 bases and V 6 bases, and 11 bases lay outside the gene matches. This CDR3 is built from 15 residues. Germline V gives CDR1 WSHSY, CDR2 SAAADI. The CDR3 DNA reads TGCGCCAGCAGCGACCAAGGACAGGGTAGGAATGAGCAGTTCTTC. Translation: CASSDQGQGRNEQFF.

The V and J genes are TRBV3-1 (or the pseudogene TRBV3-2) and TRBJ1-4; D is perhaps TRBD1 (6 bases). Germline CDR1 reads LGHDT; CDR2 reads YNNKEL (reference sequence). V was pared by 2 bases and J by 4 bases, with 11 bases between. This CDR3 has 15 residues. Written as DNA, the CDR3 is TGTGCCAGCAGCCAATCAGGACAGAATAATGAAAAACTGTTTTTT. It yields the protein CASSQSGQNNEKLFF.

A few counts support this clone. The V gene is TRBV19, the J gene TRBJ1-1; possibly TRBD1 for D (6 bases). The CDR3 contains 14 residues. Deletions cut 10 bases from V and 2 bases from J, with 17 bases between. CDR1 LNHDA and CDR2 SQIVND come from the germline V gene (reference sequence). CDR3 in DNA: TGTGCCATCCACCAGAGGACAGACAACACTGAAGCTTTCTTT. This gives the protein CAIHQRTDNTEAFF.

The chain links TRBV7-2 to TRBJ1-5; 8 nucleotides match TRBD1. The CDR3 has 16 residues. The V gene end was trimmed by 6 bases and the J gene end by 0 bases; junction bases not matched to a gene: 7. CDR1 and CDR2 (germline): SGHTA, FQGNSA. CDR3 bases: TGTGCCAGCAGTGACAGGGGAAAGAATAGCAATCAGCCCCAGCATTTT. Protein sequence: CASSDRGKNSNQPQHF.

The V and J genes are TRBV12-3 or TRBV12-4 and TRBJ1-1; D gene unclear. The CDR3 contains 13 residues. V lost 3 bases and J 1 base, leaving 6 bases between the germline ends. In nucleotides, the CDR3 is TGTGCCAGCAGTTTCGGGGAGAACACTGAAGCTTTCTTT. Translating gives CASSFGENTEAFF.

This clone was recorded only once. This sequence joins TRBV7-2 and TRBJ2-5, with D tentatively TRBD1 (8 bases). The ends were cut back, 6 bases at V and 4 bases at J, with 18 bases in the middle. There are 15 residues in the CDR3. Germline V gives CDR1 SGHTA, CDR2 FQGNSA. The chain's CDR3 is CASRADRGGSETQYF. CDR3 bases: TGTGCCAGCAGGGCTGACAGGGGAGGGTCAGAGACCCAGTACTTC.

CDR3 DNA sequence: TGCGCCAGCAGTGAGCCGATTGGGGCGGGACAGGGGAATGAAAAACTGTTTTTT. Protein sequence: CASSEPIGAGQGNEKLFF. The J gene is TRBJ1-4, the V gene TRBV10-2; 10 bases are a match to TRBD1. The J segment lost 5 bases and the V segment lost 2 bases, leaving 11 bases of the junction unmatched. Germline assignment: CDR1 WSHSY and CDR2 SAAADI. The CDR3 runs to 18 residues.

This clone was seen at least ten times. The V call is TRBV7-9, the J call TRBJ1-4; TRBD1 might be the D (6 bases). Germline loops: CDR1 SEHNR, CDR2 FQNEAQ (reference sequence). The CDR3 is 15 amino acids. Trimming pared 5 bases from V and 3 bases from J, leaving 13 bases between. The CDR3, as DNA: TGTGCCAGCAGCCTCTGGCAGGGGCCTAATGAAAAACTGTTTTTT. This gives the protein CASSLWQGPNEKLFF.

The genes are TRBV11-2 and TRBJ2-2, with D hard to call. The CDR3 runs 14 residues. Trimming cost V 5 bases and J 5 bases, with 12 bases left between them. Germline values: CDR1 SGHAT, CDR2 FQNNGV. The CDR3 DNA follows: TGTGCCAGCAGCGGGTCCCGGGTGACCGGGGAGCTGTTTTTT. Translated, it gives CASSGSRVTGELFF.

J is TRBJ2-2 and V is TRBV7-2; 9 nucleotides line up with TRBD2. This CDR3 is built from 16 residues. The junction had 5 bases not matched to a gene; V was cut back by 5 bases and J by 1 base. The germline V gene has CDR1 SGHTA and CDR2 FQGNSA. CDR3 sequence: CASSVSGGLNTGELFF. The CDR3 DNA sequence: TGTGCCAGCAGCGTTAGCGGGGGCTTGAACACCGGGGAGCTGTTTTTT. Together with reference TRBV7-2 and TRBJ2-2, the CDR3 gives the full variable domain: GAGVSQSPSNKVTEKGKDVELRCDPISGHTALYWYRQSLGQGLEFLIYFQGNSAPDKSGLPSDRFSAERTGGSVSTLTIQRTQQEDSAVYLCASSVSGGLNTGELFFGEGSRLTVL.

This rearrangement joins TRBV25-1 to TRBJ1-4; 7 nucleotides align to TRBD1. The ends lost 3 bases at V and 4 bases at J; junction bases unmatched: 5. The CDR3 is 15 amino acids. The V gene's germline CDR1 is MGHDK and CDR2 SYGVNS. The CDR3, as DNA: TGTGCCAGCAGTGACAGGGGGGTCAATAATGAAAAACTGTTTTTT. Protein product: CASSDRGVNNEKLFF.

This clone was observed a handful of times. The DNA of the CDR3 is TGCGCCAGCAGCCAAGATTGGGCAATCGGTCAGCCCCAGCATTTT. Translating gives CASSQDWAIGQPQHF. The rearrangement joins TRBV4-1 to TRBJ1-5; no reliable D call. The CDR3 contains 15 residues. Germline loops: CDR1 MGHRA, CDR2 YSYEKL. V shed 0 bases and J shed 6 bases, with 12 bases lying between them.

This clone was detected only once. The chain uses TRBV6-5 and TRBJ2-3, with D possibly TRBD1 on 6 matching bases. There are 13 residues in the CDR3. V shed 5 bases and J shed 7 bases, with 13 bases lying between them. The germline CDR1 and CDR2 sequences are MNHEY and SVGAGI. CDR3 loop: CASSLPGQNTQYF. In DNA, the CDR3 is TGTGCCAGCAGTCTCCCGGGACAAAATACGCAGTATTTT.

The rearrangement links TRBV5-4 to TRBJ1-5; D is unresolved. This CDR3 has 13 amino acids. The germline V gene encodes CDR1 SGHNT and CDR2 YYREEE (reference sequence). Trimming took off 4 bases at V and 3 bases at J, with 8 bases between the two ends. In nucleotides, the CDR3 is TGTGCCAGCAGCCTACTACCCAATCAGCCCCAGCATTTT. Residues: CASSLLPNQPQHF.

This chain joins TRBV5-1 and TRBJ2-4, with 7 bases identical to TRBD1. From germline, CDR1 is SGHRS and CDR2 YFSETQ. The CDR3 runs 14 residues. After removal of 6 bases from V and 0 bases from J, the junction contained 3 bases not matched to a gene. CDR3 coding DNA: TGCGCCAGCAAGGGGGCTCTAGCCAAAAACATTCAGTACTTC. It is translated as CASKGALAKNIQYF.

The rearrangement links TRBV19 to TRBJ1-3; no clear D gene. V lost 8 bases and J 0 bases, leaving 11 bases between the germline ends. The CDR3 totals 14 residues. CDR1 LNHDA and CDR2 SQIVND come from the germline V gene (reference sequence). The CDR3 DNA reads as TGTGCCAGTTCAGACGGGAGCTCTGGAAACACCATATATTTT. Protein sequence: CASSDGSSGNTIYF.